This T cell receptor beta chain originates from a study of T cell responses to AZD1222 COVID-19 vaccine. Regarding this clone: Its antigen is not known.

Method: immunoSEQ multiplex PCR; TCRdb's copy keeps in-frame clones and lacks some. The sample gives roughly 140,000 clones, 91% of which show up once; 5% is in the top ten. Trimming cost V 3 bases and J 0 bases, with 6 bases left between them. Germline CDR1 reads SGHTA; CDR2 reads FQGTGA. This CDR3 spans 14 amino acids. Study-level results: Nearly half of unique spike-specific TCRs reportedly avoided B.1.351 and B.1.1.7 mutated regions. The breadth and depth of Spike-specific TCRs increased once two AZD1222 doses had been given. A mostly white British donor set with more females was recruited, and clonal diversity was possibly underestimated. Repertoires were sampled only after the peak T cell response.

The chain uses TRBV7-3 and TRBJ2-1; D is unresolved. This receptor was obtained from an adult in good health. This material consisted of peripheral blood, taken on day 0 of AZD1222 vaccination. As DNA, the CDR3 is TGTGCCAGCAGCTTCCCTGGCTCCTACAATGAGCAGTTCTTC. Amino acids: CASSFPGSYNEQFF. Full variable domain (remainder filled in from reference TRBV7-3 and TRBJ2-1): GAGVSQTPSNKVTEKGKYVELRCDPISGHTALYWYRQSLGQGPEFLIYFQGTGAADDSGLPNDRFFAVRPEGSVSTLKIQRTERGDSAVYLCASSFPGSYNEQFFGPGTRLTVL.